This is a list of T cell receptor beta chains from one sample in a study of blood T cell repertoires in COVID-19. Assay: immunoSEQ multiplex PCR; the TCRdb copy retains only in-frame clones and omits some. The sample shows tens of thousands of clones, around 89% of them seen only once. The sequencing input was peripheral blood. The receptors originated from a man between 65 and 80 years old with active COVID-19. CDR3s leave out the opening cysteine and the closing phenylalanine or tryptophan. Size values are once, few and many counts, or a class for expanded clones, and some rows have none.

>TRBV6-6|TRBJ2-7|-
ASTKGVSPYEQY
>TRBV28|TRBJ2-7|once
ASSRTGYGEQY
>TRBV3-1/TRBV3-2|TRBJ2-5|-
ASSLDRGAETQY
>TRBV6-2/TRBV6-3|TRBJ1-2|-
ASSYLQGPYGYT
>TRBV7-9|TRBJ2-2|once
ASSSPGQGAGTGELF
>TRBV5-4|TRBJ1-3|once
ASSYGQGSSGNTIY
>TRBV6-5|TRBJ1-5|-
ASSYNRQALTQH
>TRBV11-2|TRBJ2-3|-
ASSLESLGRGRADTQY
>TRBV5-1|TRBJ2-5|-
ASSLAPSGNQETQY
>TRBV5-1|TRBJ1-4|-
ASSATGGNEKLF
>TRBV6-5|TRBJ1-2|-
ASSPLGYGYT
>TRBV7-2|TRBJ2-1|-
ASSPRLAGGPGYNEQF
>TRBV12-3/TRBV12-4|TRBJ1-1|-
ASSTEGRTEAF
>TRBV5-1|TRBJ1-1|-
ASSPERQGLTEAF
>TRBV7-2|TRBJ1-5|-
ASRPTPTNQPQH
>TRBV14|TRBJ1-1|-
ASSLLQGFNTEAF
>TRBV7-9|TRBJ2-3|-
ASSLAGGTQY
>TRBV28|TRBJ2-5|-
ASSFLRQGVSGLETQY
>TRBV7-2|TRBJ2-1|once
ASSEGQNNEQF
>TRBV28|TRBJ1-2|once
ASSFFARDYGYT
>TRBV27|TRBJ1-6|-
ASSENTNSPLH
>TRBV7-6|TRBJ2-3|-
ASSLAPPAGGTTDTQY
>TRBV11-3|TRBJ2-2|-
ASSLVTGELF
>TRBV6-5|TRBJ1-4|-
ASMGALATNEKLF
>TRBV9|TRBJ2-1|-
ASSVAGNEQF
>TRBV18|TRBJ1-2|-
ASSPSSPGGSGYGYT
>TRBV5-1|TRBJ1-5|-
ASSLGTADSNQPQH
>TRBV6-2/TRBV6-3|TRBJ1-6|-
ASSPGQRSGSPLH
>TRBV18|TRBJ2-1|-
ASSPTGVIDNEQF
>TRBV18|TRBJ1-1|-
ASSPSDRVPPEAF
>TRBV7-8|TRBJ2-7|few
ASSLASGGYEQY
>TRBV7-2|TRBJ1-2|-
ASSQGQPSNRYT
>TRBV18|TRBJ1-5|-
ASSPDRDQPQH
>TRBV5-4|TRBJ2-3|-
ASSGRNSGGADTQY
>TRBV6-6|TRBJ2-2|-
ASSFAGVNTGELF
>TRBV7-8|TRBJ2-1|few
ASSLGIGDFNEQF
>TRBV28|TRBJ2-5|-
ASRSDRGPQETQY
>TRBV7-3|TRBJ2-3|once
ASSGGHGDTQY
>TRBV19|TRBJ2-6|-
ASSIRGRGGPGANVLT
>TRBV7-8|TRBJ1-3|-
ASRAPGGNTIY
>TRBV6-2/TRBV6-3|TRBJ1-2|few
ASSFSPFQDYGYT
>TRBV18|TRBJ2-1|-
ASSTGTGLYNEQF
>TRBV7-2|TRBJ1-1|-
ASSLEAGVLNTEAF
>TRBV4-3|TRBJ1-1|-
ASSQIHQGSGNTEAF
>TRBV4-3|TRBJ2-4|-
ASSQERAGY
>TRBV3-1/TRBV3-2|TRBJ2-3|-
ASSQAASGGGRCTDTQY
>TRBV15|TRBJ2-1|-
ATSRGQGGNEQF
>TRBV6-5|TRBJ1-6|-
ASNTRGVDSPLH
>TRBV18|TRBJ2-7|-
ASSEGAISYEQY
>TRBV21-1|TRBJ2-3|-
ASSRSSGGISDTQY
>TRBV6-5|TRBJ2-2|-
ASSYSRGGELF
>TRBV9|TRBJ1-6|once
ASSVGTTESNSPLH
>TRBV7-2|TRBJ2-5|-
ASSLWTSGGSGKETQY
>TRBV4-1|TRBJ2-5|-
ASSQAAMRGFGETQY
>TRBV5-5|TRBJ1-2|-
ASSLNPTPSVEGYT
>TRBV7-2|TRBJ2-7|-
ASSEHRARGLYEQY
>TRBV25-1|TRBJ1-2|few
ASSPGQYGYT
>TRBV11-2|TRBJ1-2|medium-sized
ASSLDMVGSYGYT
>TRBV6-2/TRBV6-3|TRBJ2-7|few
ASSSPTGSPYEQY